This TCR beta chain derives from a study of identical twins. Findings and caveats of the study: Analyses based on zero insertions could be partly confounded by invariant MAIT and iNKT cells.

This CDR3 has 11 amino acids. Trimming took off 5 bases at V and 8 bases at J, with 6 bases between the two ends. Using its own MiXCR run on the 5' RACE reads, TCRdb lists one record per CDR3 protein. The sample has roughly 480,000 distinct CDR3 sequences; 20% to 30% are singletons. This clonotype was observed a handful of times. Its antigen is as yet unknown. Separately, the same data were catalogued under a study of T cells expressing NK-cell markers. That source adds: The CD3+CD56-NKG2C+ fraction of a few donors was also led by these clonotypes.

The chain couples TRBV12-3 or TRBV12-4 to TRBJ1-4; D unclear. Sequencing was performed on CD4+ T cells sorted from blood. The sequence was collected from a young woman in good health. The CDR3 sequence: CASSRQEKLFF. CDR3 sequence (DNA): TGTGCCAGCAGTCGCCAGGAAAAACTGTTTTTT.